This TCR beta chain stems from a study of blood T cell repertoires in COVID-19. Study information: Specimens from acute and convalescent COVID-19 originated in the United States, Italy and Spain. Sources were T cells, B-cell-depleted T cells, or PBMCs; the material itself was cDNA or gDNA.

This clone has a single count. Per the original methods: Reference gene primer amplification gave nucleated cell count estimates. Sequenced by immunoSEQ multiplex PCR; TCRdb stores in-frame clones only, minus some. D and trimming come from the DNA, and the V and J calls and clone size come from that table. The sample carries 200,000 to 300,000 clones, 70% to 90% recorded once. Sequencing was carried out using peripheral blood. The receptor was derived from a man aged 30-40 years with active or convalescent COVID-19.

CDR3 amino acids: CASSFGPSGGYYEQYF. In DNA form, the CDR3 reads TGTGCCAGCAGCTTCGGACCTAGCGGGGGATACTACGAGCAGTACTTC. J is TRBJ2-7 and V is TRBV5-5; TRBD2 matches at 10 bases. Germline-derived CDR1 and CDR2 are SGHKS and YYEKEE (reference sequence). This CDR3 is built from 16 residues. V shed 2 bases and J 3 bases; nucleotides not matched to a gene: 8.